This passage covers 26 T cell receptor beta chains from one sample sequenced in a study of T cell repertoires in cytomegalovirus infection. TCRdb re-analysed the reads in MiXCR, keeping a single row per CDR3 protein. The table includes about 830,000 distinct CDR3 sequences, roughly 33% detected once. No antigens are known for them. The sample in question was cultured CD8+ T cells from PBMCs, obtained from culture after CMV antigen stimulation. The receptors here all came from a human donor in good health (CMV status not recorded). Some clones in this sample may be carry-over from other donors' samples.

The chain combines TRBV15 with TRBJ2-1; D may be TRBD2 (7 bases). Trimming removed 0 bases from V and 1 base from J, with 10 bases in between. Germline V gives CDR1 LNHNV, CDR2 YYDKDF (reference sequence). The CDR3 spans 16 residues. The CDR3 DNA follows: TGTGCCACCAGCAGAGAGAGGGGGGGTTCCTACAATGAGCAGTTCTTC. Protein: CATSRERGGSYNEQFF.

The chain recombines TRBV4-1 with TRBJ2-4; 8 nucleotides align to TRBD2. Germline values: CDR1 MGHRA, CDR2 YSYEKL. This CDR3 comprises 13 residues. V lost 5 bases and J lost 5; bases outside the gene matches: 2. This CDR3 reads CASSAAGENIQYF. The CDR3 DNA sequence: TGCGCCAGCAGCGCAGCGGGGGAAAACATTCAGTACTTC.

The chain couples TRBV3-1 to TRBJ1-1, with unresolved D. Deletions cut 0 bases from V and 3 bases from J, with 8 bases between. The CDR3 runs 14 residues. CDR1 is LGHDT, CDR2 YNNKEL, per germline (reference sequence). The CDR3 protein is CASSQDSSDTEAFF. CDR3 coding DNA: TGTGCCAGCAGCCAAGATTCGAGCGACACTGAAGCTTTCTTT. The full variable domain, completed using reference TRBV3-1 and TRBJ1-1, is DTAVSQTPKYLVTQMGNDKSIKCEQNLGHDTMYWYKQDSKKFLKIMFSYNNKELIINETVPNRFSPKSPDKAHLNLHINSLELGDSAVYFCASSQDSSDTEAFFGQGTRLTVV.

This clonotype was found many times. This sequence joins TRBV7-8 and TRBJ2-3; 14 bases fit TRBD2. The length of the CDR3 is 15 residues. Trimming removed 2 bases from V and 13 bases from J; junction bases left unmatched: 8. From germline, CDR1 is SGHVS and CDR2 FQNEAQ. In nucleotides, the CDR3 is TGTGCCAGCAGCTTATCGGGACTAGCGGGGGCAAACGAGTATTTT. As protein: CASSLSGLAGANEYF. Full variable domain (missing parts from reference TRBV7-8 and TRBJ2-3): GAGVSQSPRYKVAKRGQDVALRCDPISGHVSLFWYQQALGQGPEFLTYFQNEAQLDKSGLPSDRFFAERPEGSVSTLKIQRTQQEDSAVYLCASSLSGLAGANEYFGPGTRLTVL.

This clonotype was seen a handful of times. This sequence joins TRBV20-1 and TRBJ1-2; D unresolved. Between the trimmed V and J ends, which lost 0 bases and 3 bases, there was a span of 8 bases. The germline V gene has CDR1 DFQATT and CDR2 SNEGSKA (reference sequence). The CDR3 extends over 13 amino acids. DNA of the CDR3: TGCAGTGCTAGAGACGAAGAAGACTATGGCTACACCTTC. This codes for CSARDEEDYGYTF.

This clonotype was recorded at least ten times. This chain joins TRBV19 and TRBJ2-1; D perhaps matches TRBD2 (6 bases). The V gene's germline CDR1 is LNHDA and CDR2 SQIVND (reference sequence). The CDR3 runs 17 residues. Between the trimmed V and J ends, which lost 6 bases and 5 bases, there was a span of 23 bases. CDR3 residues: CASSPRGWRPGHNEQFF. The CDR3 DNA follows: TGTGCCAGTAGCCCCCGGGGGTGGCGCCCGGGACACAATGAGCAGTTCTTC.

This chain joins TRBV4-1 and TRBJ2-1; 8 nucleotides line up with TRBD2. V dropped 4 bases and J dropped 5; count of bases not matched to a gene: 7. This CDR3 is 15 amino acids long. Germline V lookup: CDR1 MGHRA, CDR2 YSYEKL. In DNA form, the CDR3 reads TGCGCCAGCAGCCCCCTGGGGACTAGAGACAATGAGCAGTTCTTC. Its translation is CASSPLGTRDNEQFF.

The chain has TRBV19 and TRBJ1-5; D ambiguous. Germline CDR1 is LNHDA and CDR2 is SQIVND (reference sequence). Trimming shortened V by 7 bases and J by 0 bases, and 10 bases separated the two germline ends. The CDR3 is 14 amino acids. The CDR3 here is CASNGRDSNQPQHF. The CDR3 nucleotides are TGTGCCAGTAATGGTCGGGATAGCAATCAGCCCCAGCATTTT.

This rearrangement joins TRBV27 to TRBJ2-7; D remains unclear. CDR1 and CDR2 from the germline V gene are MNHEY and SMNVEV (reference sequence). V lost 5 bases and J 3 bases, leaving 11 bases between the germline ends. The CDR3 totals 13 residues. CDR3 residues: CASSHRSLYEQYF. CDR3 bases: TGTGCCAGCAGTCACAGATCCCTCTACGAGCAGTACTTC.

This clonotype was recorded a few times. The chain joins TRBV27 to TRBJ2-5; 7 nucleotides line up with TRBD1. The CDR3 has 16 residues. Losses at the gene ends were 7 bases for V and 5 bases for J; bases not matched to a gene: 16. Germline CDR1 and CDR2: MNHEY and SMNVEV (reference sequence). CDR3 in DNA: TGTGCCAGCATAGGAAGGGGGCCGGCTCCGGGGGAGACCCAGTACTTC. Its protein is CASIGRGPAPGETQYF.

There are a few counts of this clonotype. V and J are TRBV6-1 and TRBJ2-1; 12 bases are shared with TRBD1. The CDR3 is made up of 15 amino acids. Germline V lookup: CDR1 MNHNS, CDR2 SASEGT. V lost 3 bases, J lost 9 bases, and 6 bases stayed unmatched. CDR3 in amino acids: CASSDAGTGGVEQFF. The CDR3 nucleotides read TGTGCCAGCAGTGACGCAGGGACAGGGGGCGTTGAGCAGTTCTTC.

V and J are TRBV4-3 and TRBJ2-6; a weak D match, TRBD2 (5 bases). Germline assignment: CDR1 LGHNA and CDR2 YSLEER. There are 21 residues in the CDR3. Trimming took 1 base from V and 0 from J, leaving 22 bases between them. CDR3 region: CASSQVTFRGQSSSGANVLTF. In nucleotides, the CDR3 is TGCGCCAGCAGCCAAGTAACTTTTCGGGGTCAATCTAGCTCTGGGGCCAACGTCCTGACTTTC.

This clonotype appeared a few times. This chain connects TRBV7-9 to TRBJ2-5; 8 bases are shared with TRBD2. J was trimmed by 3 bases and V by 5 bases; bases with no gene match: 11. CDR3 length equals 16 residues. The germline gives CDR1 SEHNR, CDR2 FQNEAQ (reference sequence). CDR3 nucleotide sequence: TGTGCCAGCAGCGCCATCCCGGGGGGGAATGAAGAGACCCAGTACTTC. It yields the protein CASSAIPGGNEETQYF.

The CDR3 region has the DNA TGTGCCAGCAGTGAATGGGTGCAGGGCTATGGCTACACCTTC. Protein sequence: CASSEWVQGYGYTF. This chain links TRBV2 with TRBJ1-2; D is perhaps TRBD1 (5 bases). V lost 2 bases and J 4 bases, leaving 11 bases between the germline ends. Germline values: CDR1 SNHLY, CDR2 FYNNEI. This CDR3 comprises 14 residues.

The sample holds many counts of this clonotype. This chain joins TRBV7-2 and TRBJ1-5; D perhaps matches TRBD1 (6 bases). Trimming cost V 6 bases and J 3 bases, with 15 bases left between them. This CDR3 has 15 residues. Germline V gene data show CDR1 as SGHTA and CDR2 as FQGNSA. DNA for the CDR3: TGTGCCAGCAGTCCCACAGGGAACCTCAATCAGCCCCAGCATTTT. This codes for CASSPTGNLNQPQHF.

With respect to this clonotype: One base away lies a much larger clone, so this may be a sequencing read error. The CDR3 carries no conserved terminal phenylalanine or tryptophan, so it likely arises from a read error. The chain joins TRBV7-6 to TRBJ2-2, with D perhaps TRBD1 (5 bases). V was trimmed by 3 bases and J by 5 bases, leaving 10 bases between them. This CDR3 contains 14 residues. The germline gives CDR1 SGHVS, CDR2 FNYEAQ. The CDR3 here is CASSFYQGTGELFS. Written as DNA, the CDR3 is TGTGCCAGCAGCTTTTATCAGGGTACCGGGGAGCTGTTTTCT.

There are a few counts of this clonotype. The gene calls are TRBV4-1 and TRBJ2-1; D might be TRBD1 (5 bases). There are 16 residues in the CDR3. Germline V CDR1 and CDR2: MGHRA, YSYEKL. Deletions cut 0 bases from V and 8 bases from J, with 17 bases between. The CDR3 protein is CASSQDTKGRFYEQFF. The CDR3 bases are TGCGCCAGCAGCCAAGATACCAAGGGGCGCTTCTATGAGCAGTTCTTC.

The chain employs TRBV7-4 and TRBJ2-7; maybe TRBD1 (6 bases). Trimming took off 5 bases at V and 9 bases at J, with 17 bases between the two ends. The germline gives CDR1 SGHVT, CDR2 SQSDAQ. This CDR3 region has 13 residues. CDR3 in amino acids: CASSHEQGRGQYV. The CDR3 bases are TGTGCCAGCAGCCATGAACAGGGTCGGGGGCAGTACGTC.

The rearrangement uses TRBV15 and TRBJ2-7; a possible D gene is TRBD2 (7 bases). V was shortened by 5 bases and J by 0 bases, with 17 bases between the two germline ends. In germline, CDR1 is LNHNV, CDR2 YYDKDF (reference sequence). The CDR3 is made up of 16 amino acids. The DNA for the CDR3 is TGTGCCACCAGCCCAAGGGGGGGGAGAACCTCCTACGAGCAGTACTTC. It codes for CATSPRGGRTSYEQYF.

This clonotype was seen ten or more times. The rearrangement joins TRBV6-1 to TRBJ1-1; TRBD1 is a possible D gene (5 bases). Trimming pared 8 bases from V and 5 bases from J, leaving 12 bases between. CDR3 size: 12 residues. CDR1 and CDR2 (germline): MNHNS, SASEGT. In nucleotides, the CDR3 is TGTGCCAGCCTTGGGGGGGGTACTGAAGCTTTCTTT. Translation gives CASLGGGTEAFF.

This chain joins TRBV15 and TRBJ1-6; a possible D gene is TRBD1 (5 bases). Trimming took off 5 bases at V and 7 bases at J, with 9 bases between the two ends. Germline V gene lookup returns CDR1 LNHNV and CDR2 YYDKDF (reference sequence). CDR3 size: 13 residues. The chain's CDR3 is CATSHDSNSPLHF. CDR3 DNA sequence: TGTGCCACCAGCCATGACAGCAATTCACCCCTCCACTTT.

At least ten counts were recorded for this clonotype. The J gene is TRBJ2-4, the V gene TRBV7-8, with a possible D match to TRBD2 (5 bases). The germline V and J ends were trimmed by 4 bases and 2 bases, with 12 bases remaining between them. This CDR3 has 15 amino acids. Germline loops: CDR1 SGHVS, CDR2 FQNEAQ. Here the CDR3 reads CASSSAGTTKNIQYF. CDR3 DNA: TGTGCCAGCAGCTCGGCGGGCACGACCAAAAACATTCAGTACTTC.

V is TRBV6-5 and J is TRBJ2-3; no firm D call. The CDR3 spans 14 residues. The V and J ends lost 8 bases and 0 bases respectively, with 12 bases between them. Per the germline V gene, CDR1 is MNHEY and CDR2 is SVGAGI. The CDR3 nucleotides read TGTGCCAGCGGGAATAGACTGAGCACAGATACGCAGTATTTT. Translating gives CASGNRLSTDTQYF.

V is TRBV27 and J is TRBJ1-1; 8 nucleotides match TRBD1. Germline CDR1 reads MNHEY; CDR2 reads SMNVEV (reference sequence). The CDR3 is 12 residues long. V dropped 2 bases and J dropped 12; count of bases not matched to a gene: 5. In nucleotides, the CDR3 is TGTGCCAGCAGTTTAGGACAGGGAGGAACTTTCTTT. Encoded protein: CASSLGQGGTFF.

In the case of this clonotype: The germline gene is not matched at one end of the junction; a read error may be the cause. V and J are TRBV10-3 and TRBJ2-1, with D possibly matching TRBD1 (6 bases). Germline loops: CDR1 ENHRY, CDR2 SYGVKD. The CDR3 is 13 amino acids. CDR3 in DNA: TGTGTCATCAGGGGAGACACTTACAATGAGCAGTTCTTC. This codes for CVIRGDTYNEQFF.

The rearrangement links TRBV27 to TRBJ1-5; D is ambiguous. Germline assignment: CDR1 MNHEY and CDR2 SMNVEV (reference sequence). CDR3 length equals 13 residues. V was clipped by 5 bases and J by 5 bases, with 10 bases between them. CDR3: CASSPRWDQPQHF. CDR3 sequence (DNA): TGTGCCAGCAGTCCCCGGTGGGATCAGCCCCAGCATTTT.